Below are 10 T cell receptor beta chains sequenced from a single sample in a study of cytomegalovirus exposure and HLA in healthy donors. The PCR ran on 60 Vbeta and 13 Jbeta primers. Sequenced by immunoSEQ multiplex PCR; TCRdb stores in-frame clones only, minus some. The sample holds some 60,000 clones; about 87% are singletons and the top ten take approximately 1.3%. Sequenced: PBMCs. These receptors all stem from a man aged 18 to 29 in good health and CMV-seronegative.

V usage is TRBV28 and J usage is TRBJ2-3, with 9 bases that match TRBD2. This CDR3 has 14 amino acids. V was clipped by 5 bases and J by 4 bases; unmatched bases: 4. The germline CDR1 and CDR2 sequences are MDHEN and SYDVKM. The CDR3 here is CASSPWTSADTQYF. The DNA of the CDR3 is TGTGCCAGCAGTCCCTGGACTAGCGCAGATACGCAGTATTTT.

CDR3 protein: CASTRQGHNEQFF. CDR3 sequence (DNA): TGCGCCAGCACCCGACAGGGGCACAATGAGCAGTTCTTC. The chain joins TRBV5-1 to TRBJ2-1, with 8 bases identical to TRBD1. The CDR3 is made up of 13 amino acids. J was trimmed by 5 bases and V by 6 bases; bases with no gene match: 4. Germline loops: CDR1 SGHRS, CDR2 YFSETQ.

The chain combines TRBV25-1 with TRBJ2-7; unclear D gene. Germline CDR1 reads MGHDK; CDR2 reads SYGVNS. This CDR3 is built from 13 residues. V was clipped by 3 bases and J by 5 bases, with 11 bases between them. The CDR3 DNA reads TGTGCCAGCAGTGATTCGGCGGAAGACGAGCAGTACTTC. Protein product: CASSDSAEDEQYF.

The chain uses TRBV6-1 and TRBJ2-3, with 8 bases that match TRBD2. The CDR3 spans 13 residues. The V segment lost 4 bases and the J segment 6 bases; nucleotides outside the gene matches: 3. Germline V CDR1 and CDR2: MNHNS, SASEGT. The CDR3 loop is CASSARGGDTQYF. The CDR3 bases are TGTGCCAGCAGTGCCCGCGGGGGGGATACGCAGTATTTT.

The gene calls are TRBV4-2 and TRBJ2-7; 7 nucleotides match TRBD2. J lost 0 bases, V lost 0 bases, and 5 bases had no gene match. This CDR3 is 16 amino acids long. CDR1 and CDR2 (germline): LGHNA, YNFKEQ. In DNA, the CDR3 is TGTGCCAGCAGCCAAGATTCCGGCGGGGGCTCCTACGAGCAGTACTTC. Protein: CASSQDSGGGSYEQYF.

The chain recombines TRBV5-1 with TRBJ2-5; 10 bases align to TRBD1. Germline loops: CDR1 SGHRS, CDR2 YFSETQ. The CDR3 is made up of 14 amino acids. V was clipped by 5 bases and J by 4 bases; unmatched bases: 5. As DNA, the CDR3 is TGCGCCAGCAGGGAAGACAGGGGGCGAGAGACCCAGTACTTC. This gives the protein CASREDRGRETQYF.

The chain joins TRBV4-1 to TRBJ2-3; D may be TRBD1 (6 bases). Trimming shortened V by 4 bases and J by 5 bases, and 16 bases separated the two germline ends. The CDR3 runs to 15 residues. Per germline, CDR1 MGHRA and CDR2 YSYEKL. For the CDR3, the DNA is TGCGCCAGCAGCCCCGACAGGACACAGGGAGATACGCAGTATTTT. As protein: CASSPDRTQGDTQYF.

Only one count was recorded for this clone. The chain links TRBV6-5 to TRBJ1-1; TRBD1 agrees at 7 bases. The CDR3 contains 11 residues. Per germline, CDR1 MNHEY and CDR2 SVGAGI. V dropped 10 bases and J dropped 6; count of bases not matched to a gene: 5. Here the CDR3 DNA reads TGTGCCACCTCCAGGGGGTCTGAAGCTTTCTTT. It codes for CATSRGSEAFF.

V usage is TRBV9 and J usage is TRBJ1-1, with a weak D call TRBD1 (6 bases). Germline-derived CDR1 and CDR2 are SGDLS and YYNGEE. CDR3 length equals 15 residues. Deletions cut 4 bases from V and 1 base from J, with 14 bases between. CDR3 nucleotide sequence: TGTGCCAGCAGCCCGACAGGTTATAGGAACACTGAAGCTTTCTTT. Amino acid sequence: CASSPTGYRNTEAFF.

The genes are TRBV19 and TRBJ1-2; D possibly corresponds to TRBD1 (6 bases). V was trimmed by 6 bases and J by 7 bases, leaving 18 bases between them. Germline CDR1 LNHDA, CDR2 SQIVND (reference sequence). The CDR3 sequence is 14 residues long. The CDR3 region has the DNA TGTGCCAGTAGAACGGGACACTCAGACTCTGGCTACACCTTC. It translates to CASRTGHSDSGYTF.